This T cell receptor beta chain was found in a study of T-cell memory formation after mild COVID-19 (TCRdb year 2021). Background for the entire study: TCR sequence clusters from the two donors were largely donor specific. In two donors, T-cell clones that expanded and contracted after mild COVID-19 were tracked by sequencing TCRalpha and TCRbeta repertoires over time. The cohort comprised two young, previously healthy adult volunteers, one female and one male. The paper's findings and limits, for the study overall: Balanced CD4/CD8 phenotypes were observed for clones contracting from day 15 to 85, whereas a bias towards CD4+ was observed for a second wave of clones expanding from day 15 to 37. Contracting CD4+ clones appeared mostly in the CM and EM memory subsets, whereas CD8+ clones were enriched in EMRA. The study included only two mild cases, and larger cohorts that include severe cases with pre-infection samples were judged to be necessary. The detection of some responding clones in pre-infection memory suggests that pre-existing cross-reactive memory T cells joined the SARS-CoV-2 response. SARS-CoV-2 specificity was not confirmed for the second-wave clones peaking on day 37.

This sample was sequenced with an Illumina NovaSeq 6000. TCRalpha and TCRbeta cDNA libraries were constructed by 5'RACE with constant-segment primers, with sample barcodes and unique molecular identifiers being introduced. Trizol reagent was used to extract RNA from every sample. Amplification of the libraries took two PCR steps, and the second step added a second sample barcode plus Illumina TruSeq adapters. Sequencing of the libraries was done on an Illumina NovaSeq, producing 2 x 150 bp paired-end reads. The original methods were these. The reads were demultiplexed and collapsed into UMI-guided consensus sequences using migec v1.2.7. Using mixcr v2.1.11, UMI consensuses were aligned to TRA and TRB V and J templates and then assembled into clonotypes. Clonotypes were classified as expanded or contracted when called significant by both edgeR and NoisET, with noise models trained on biological replicates. For edgeR calls, the cutoffs were a false discovery rate-adjusted p below 0.01 and a log2 fold-change threshold of 1. As an exploratory analysis of dynamics, PCA with hierarchical clustering was applied to max-normalized trajectories of the 1000 most abundant clonotypes. Each responding clone was given a CD4 or CD8 phenotype based on the CD4+ and CD8+ repertoires, which had been sequenced separately. The raw public data were reprocessed by TCRdb itself: fastp quality trimming at Q25, MiXCR clonotype calling, in-frame beta chains only. Here each entry gathers all rows of one CDR3 protein and keeps the most common genes and DNA. What appears here as the V and J calls and clone size reflects TCRdb's work, not the paper's. The sample table holds a few hundred thousand distinct CDR3 sequences, of which roughly 21% were seen once. 12% of the sample is in the top ten clones.

Ficoll-Paque density gradient centrifugation was the method used to isolate PBMCs. With regard to this clonotype: What antigen it recognizes has not been identified. No qualities accompany the bases; no much larger clone lies one base away.

The sequence came from an adult woman who had mild COVID-19 (a few samples of this study predate the infection). The sample titles of this study are shuffled in the database, so cell type and time point are left out; the donor was told from shared clones. Sequencing input: PBMCs or a T cell subset sorted from them (not recorded which).

The sequence in DNA is TGTGCCAGTAGCTTTTGGGAGGAGACTGAAGCTTTCTTT. It translates as CASSFWEETEAFF. This chain is built from TRBV19 and TRBJ1-1; the D segment cannot be called with confidence. The germline V gene (reference sequence) gives CDR1 as LNHDA and CDR2 as SQIVND. There are 13 amino acids in the CDR3, from cysteine to phenylalanine inclusive. The CDR3 DNA has 39 bases and is translated from base 1. Trimming takes 6 bases from V and 5 bases from J, and the germline ends sit 13 bases apart.